Following are 22 T cell receptor beta chains from one sample sequenced in a study of blood T cell repertoires in COVID-19. The protocol was immunoSEQ multiplex PCR, while the TCRdb copy is restricted to in-frame clones and leaves out a portion. The sample gives 25,000 to 35,000 clones, 65% to 90% of which show up once; 6.6% is in the top ten. What was sequenced was peripheral blood. Receptors originate from a man aged 55 to 69 with active COVID-19.

This clone was observed a handful of times. CDR3 loop: CATSGGGTSSYEQYF. CDR3 nucleotide sequence: TGTGCCACCAGCGGGGGGGGGACGAGCTCCTACGAGCAGTACTTC. V usage is TRBV15 and J usage is TRBJ2-7; 7 bases map to TRBD2. The CDR3 is 15 residues long. V dropped 5 bases and J dropped 0; count of bases not matched to a gene: 7. Per the germline V gene, CDR1 is LNHNV and CDR2 is YYDKDF (reference sequence).

The J gene is TRBJ2-7, the V gene TRBV18, with D possibly matching TRBD2 (5 bases). The CDR3 extends over 14 amino acids. Germline V gene sequence: CDR1 KGHSH, CDR2 LQKENI. Trimming cost V 2 bases and J 1 base, with 9 bases left between them. The CDR3 DNA follows: TGTGCCAGCTCACCAGGCGGGTCTTCCTACGAGCAGTACTTC. Its protein is CASSPGGSSYEQYF.

The chain combines TRBV3-1 (or the pseudogene TRBV3-2) with TRBJ2-3; 7 positions match TRBD1. The CDR3 runs 14 residues. The germline gives CDR1 LGHDT, CDR2 YNNKEL (reference sequence). Unmatched junction bases numbered 6, after V lost 4 bases and J lost 5 bases. The CDR3 reads CASSRRQGEDTQYF. The CDR3 DNA reads as TGTGCCAGCAGCCGAAGACAGGGAGAAGATACGCAGTATTTT.

The CDR3 region is CASSLSGGSSRQQYF. The CDR3 nucleotides are TGTGCCAGCAGCTTGTCAGGCGGGAGTTCCCGGCAGCAGTACTTC. The chain employs TRBV5-6 and TRBJ2-7, with 7 bases lining up with TRBD2. The CDR3 runs to 15 residues. Germline assignment: CDR1 SGHDT and CDR2 YYEEEE. The ends lost 1 base at V and 8 bases at J; junction bases unmatched: 12.

The table lists this clone with a count of one. The rearrangement links TRBV6-5 to TRBJ2-1; a weak D match, TRBD2 (7 bases). V was pared by 7 bases and J by 7 bases, with 20 bases between. There are 15 residues in the CDR3. The V gene's germline CDR1 is MNHEY and CDR2 SVGAGI. The CDR3 sequence: CASTKGRGPINEQFF. In DNA, the CDR3 is TGTGCCAGCACCAAGGGGCGGGGGCCCATTAATGAGCAGTTCTTC.

This chain links TRBV5-1 with TRBJ1-2, with D tentatively TRBD1 (6 bases). V lost 4 bases and J 5 bases, leaving 9 bases between the germline ends. This CDR3 spans 12 amino acids. Germline-derived CDR1 and CDR2 are SGHRS and YFSETQ. CDR3 amino acids: CASSTDRYGYTF. DNA for the CDR3: TGCGCCAGCAGCACGGACAGATATGGCTACACCTTC. The variable domain in full, completed from reference TRBV5-1 and TRBJ1-2, reads KAGVTQTPRYLIKTRGQQVTLSCSPISGHRSVSWYQQTPGQGLQFLFEYFSETQRNKGNFPGRFSGRQFSNSRSEMNVSTLELGDSALYLCASSTDRYGYTFGSGTRLTVV.

The rearrangement links TRBV5-6 to TRBJ1-6, with 8 bases identical to TRBD1. Germline V gives CDR1 SGHDT, CDR2 YYEEEE. J lost 9 bases, V lost 4 bases, and 12 bases had no gene match. The CDR3 extends over 16 amino acids. CDR3 sequence: CASSHEPGQASSPLHF. DNA for the CDR3: TGTGCCAGCAGCCACGAACCGGGACAGGCCTCTTCACCCCTCCACTTT.

V gene TRBV6-6 combines with J gene TRBJ1-5; 7 bases agree with TRBD1. Per the germline V gene, CDR1 is MNHNY and CDR2 is SVGAGI (reference sequence). This CDR3 is 14 amino acids long. V shed 5 bases and J 5 bases; nucleotides not matched to a gene: 6. CDR3 nucleotide sequence: TGTGCCAGCAGTCCGAGGGACAGAGATCAGCCCCAGCATTTT. This translates into CASSPRDRDQPQHF.

The gene calls are TRBV15 and TRBJ1-5; D not resolved. The ends were cut back, 3 bases at V and 0 bases at J, with 3 bases in the middle. The CDR3 spans 13 residues. Looked up from germline, CDR1 is LNHNV and CDR2 is YYDKDF (reference sequence). The DNA for the CDR3 is TGTGCCACCAGCAGTCGTAGCAATCAGCCCCAGCATTTT. Translation gives CATSSRSNQPQHF.

The chain joins TRBV6-5 to TRBJ2-1; 14 bases line up with TRBD2. CDR1 is MNHEY and CDR2 is SVGAGI in the germline V gene. There are 15 residues in the CDR3. Germline trimming cut 2 bases from V and 8 bases from J; bases unmatched to any gene: 2. CDR3 residues: CASSYGTSGSYEQFF. The DNA for the CDR3 is TGTGCCAGCAGTTACGGGACTAGCGGGAGCTATGAGCAGTTCTTC.

The rearrangement uses TRBV19 and TRBJ1-1; D not certain. The V end lost 4 bases, the J end lost 9 bases, and 12 bases lay between the germline ends. Germline V gene sequence: CDR1 LNHDA, CDR2 SQIVND (reference sequence). The CDR3 contains 12 residues. CDR3 in DNA: TGTGCCAGTAGTAGGTTCCAGGCTCAAGCTTTCTTT. Encoded protein: CASSRFQAQAFF.

This chain uses TRBV15 with TRBJ1-2; D remains unclear. Germline lookup yields CDR1 LNHNV and CDR2 YYDKDF (reference sequence). The V gene lost 0 bases and the J gene lost 8 bases, with 7 bases spanning the gap. This CDR3 comprises 12 residues. CDR3 sequence: CATSREGRGYTF. DNA for the CDR3: TGTGCCACCAGCAGAGAGGGGAGAGGCTACACCTTC.

The genes are TRBV27 and TRBJ1-2; TRBD1 agrees at 9 bases. Losses at the gene ends were 8 bases for V and 2 bases for J; bases not matched to a gene: 9. The germline V gene encodes CDR1 MNHEY and CDR2 SMNVEV (reference sequence). The CDR3 runs 15 residues. DNA for the CDR3: TGTGCCAGCGGGTTACAGGGGGCGCCGAACTATGGCTACACCTTC. Its translation: CASGLQGAPNYGYTF.

The chain joins TRBV7-3 to TRBJ2-1, with 9 bases fitting TRBD2. The ends lost 5 bases at V and 6 bases at J; junction bases unmatched: 5. The germline gives CDR1 SGHTA, CDR2 FQGTGA. This CDR3 is 14 amino acids long. CDR3 region: CASSMLSGSNEQFF. The DNA of the CDR3 is TGTGCCAGCAGCATGCTTAGCGGGAGCAATGAGCAGTTCTTC.

V usage is TRBV11-3 and J usage is TRBJ2-3; TRBD1 matches 7 bases. Germline values: CDR1 SGHNT, CDR2 YENEEA. J lost 1 base, V lost 1 base, and 8 bases had no gene match. The CDR3 runs 17 residues. The CDR3 DNA follows: TGTGCCAGCAGCTTAGGTGGGACAGCGCGTGGCACAGATACGCAGTATTTT. Amino acids: CASSLGGTARGTDTQYF.

This chain joins TRBV6-6 and TRBJ1-5; 9 positions match TRBD1. This CDR3 region has 16 residues. The J segment lost 2 bases and the V segment lost 2 bases, leaving 4 bases of the junction unmatched. The germline V gene encodes CDR1 MNHNY and CDR2 SVGAGI (reference sequence). The CDR3 nucleotides are TGTGCCAGCAGTTACACGGGACAGGGCGGCAATCAGCCCCAGCATTTT. Translation: CASSYTGQGGNQPQHF.

The chain recombines TRBV9 with TRBJ2-1; the D gene is possibly TRBD2 (5 bases). Germline V gene sequence: CDR1 SGDLS, CDR2 YYNGEE. V lost 3 bases and J lost 3, with 10 bases in between. The CDR3 is 14 amino acids. The CDR3 DNA reads as TGTGCCAGCAGCGCCCCCCGGGGCTACAATGAGCAGTTCTTC. Translated, it gives CASSAPRGYNEQFF.

CDR3 DNA sequence: TGTGCCAGCAGCCGAACCGGGACAGGGGCCGAAAAACTGTTTTTT. Protein product: CASSRTGTGAEKLFF. The chain is built from TRBV3-1 (or the pseudogene TRBV3-2) and TRBJ1-4; 10 nucleotides align to TRBD1. This CDR3 contains 15 residues. J was trimmed by 8 bases and V by 4 bases; bases with no gene match: 7. The germline CDR1 and CDR2 sequences are LGHDT and YNNKEL (reference sequence).

This clone came up a few times. The V gene is TRBV29-1, the J gene TRBJ1-2; D possibly corresponds to TRBD1 (6 bases). Trimming took 6 bases from V and 4 from J, leaving 9 bases between them. CDR1 is SQVTM, CDR2 ANQGSEA, per germline. The CDR3 has 11 amino acids. CDR3 sequence (DNA): TGCAGCGTAGGGGGAAGCTATGGCTACACCTTC. As protein: CSVGGSYGYTF.

The V and J genes are TRBV10-1 and TRBJ2-1; TRBD2 matches at 14 bases. The J segment lost 9 bases and the V segment lost 6 bases, leaving 7 bases of the junction unmatched. Germline CDR1 and CDR2: WNHNN and SYGVQD (reference sequence). CDR3 size: 15 residues. Here the CDR3 DNA reads TGCGCCAGCAGCTCGGGACTAGCGGGAGTAGGTGAGCAGTTCTTC. Translation gives CASSSGLAGVGEQFF.

The count of this clone is one. The chain's CDR3 is CASSLDWSHGELFF. CDR3 bases: TGTGCCAGCAGCTTGGACTGGTCCCACGGGGAGCTGTTTTTT. This chain connects TRBV7-9 to TRBJ2-2; tentative D call: TRBD2 (5 bases). Between the trimmed V and J ends, which lost 3 bases and 7 bases, there was a span of 12 bases. This CDR3 comprises 14 residues. Germline-derived CDR1 and CDR2 are SEHNR and FQNEAQ (reference sequence). The full variable domain, rest sourced from reference TRBV7-9 and TRBJ2-2, is DTGVSQNPRHKITKRGQNVTFRCDPISEHNRLYWYRQTLGQGPEFLTYFQNEAQLEKSRLLSDRFSAERPKGSFSTLEIQRTEQGDSAMYLCASSLDWSHGELFFGEGSRLTVL.

This rearrangement joins TRBV7-9 to TRBJ2-7; the D gene is possibly TRBD2 (6 bases). The CDR3 is made up of 14 amino acids. Trimming took off 0 bases at V and 0 bases at J, with 6 bases between the two ends. CDR1 and CDR2 (germline): SEHNR, FQNEAQ (reference sequence). The CDR3 loop is CASSLAGSSYEQYF. CDR3 sequence (DNA): TGTGCCAGCAGCTTAGCCGGGAGCTCCTACGAGCAGTACTTC.